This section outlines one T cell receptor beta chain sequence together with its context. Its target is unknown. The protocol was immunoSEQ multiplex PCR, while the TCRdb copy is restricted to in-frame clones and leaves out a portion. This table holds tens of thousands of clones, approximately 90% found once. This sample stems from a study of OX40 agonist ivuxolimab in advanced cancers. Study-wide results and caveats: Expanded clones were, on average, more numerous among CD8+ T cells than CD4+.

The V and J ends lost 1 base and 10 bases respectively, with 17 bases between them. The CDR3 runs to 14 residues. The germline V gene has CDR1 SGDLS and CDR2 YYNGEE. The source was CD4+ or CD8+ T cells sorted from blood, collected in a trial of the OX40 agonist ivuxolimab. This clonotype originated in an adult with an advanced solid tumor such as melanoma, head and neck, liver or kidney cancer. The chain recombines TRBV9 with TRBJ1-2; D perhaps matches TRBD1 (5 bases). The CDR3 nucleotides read TGTGCCAGCAGCGTATCCTTTGACAGCCTCCTCTACACCTTC. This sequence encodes CASSVSFDSLLYTF. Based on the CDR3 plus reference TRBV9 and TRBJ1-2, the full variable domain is DSGVTQTPKHLITATGQRVTLRCSPRSGDLSVYWYQQSLDQGLQFLIQYYNGEERAKGNILERFSAQQFPDLHSELNLSSLELGDSALYFCASSVSFDSLLYTFGSGTRLTVV.